The 2 T cell receptor beta chains presented below share a single source sample, sequenced in a study of T cells in tuberculosis. Profiling relied on immunoSEQ multiplex PCR, and the TCRdb table lists in-frame clones only, not all of them. The table records 30,000 to 35,000 clones, 97% of them present only once. Specimen: PBMCs. The receptors come from a donor between 10 and 35 years old with latent tuberculosis or without tuberculosis infection.

This rearrangement joins TRBV9 to TRBJ2-5; D is possibly TRBD2 (7 bases). CDR1 and CDR2 (germline): SGDLS, YYNGEE. The length of the CDR3 is 14 residues. V lost 4 bases, J lost 5 bases, and 15 bases lay in between. In DNA, the CDR3 is TGTGCCAGCAGCTTCAGGGGAGGGAGGGAGACCCAGTACTTC. This gives the protein CASSFRGGRETQYF.

The gene calls are TRBV5-8 and TRBJ1-5; 9 bases map to TRBD1. Trimming took 6 bases from V and 4 from J; bases not matched to a gene: 8. This CDR3 region has 15 residues. CDR1 is SGHTS and CDR2 is YDEGEE in the germline V gene. This CDR3 is CASTRTGGRNQPQHF. CDR3 nucleotide sequence: TGTGCCAGCACCCGTACAGGGGGCAGAAATCAGCCCCAGCATTTT.